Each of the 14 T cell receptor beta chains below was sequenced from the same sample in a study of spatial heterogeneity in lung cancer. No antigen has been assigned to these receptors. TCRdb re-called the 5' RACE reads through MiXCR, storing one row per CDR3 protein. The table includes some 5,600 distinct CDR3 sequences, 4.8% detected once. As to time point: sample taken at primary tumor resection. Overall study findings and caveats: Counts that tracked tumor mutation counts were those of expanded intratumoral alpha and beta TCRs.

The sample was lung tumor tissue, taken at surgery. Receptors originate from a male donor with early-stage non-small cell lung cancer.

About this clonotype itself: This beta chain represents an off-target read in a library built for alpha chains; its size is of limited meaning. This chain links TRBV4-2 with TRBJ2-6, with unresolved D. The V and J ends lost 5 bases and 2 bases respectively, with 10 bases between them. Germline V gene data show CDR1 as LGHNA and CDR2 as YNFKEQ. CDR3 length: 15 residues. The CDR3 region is CASSSGRAGANVLTF. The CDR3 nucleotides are TGTGCCAGCAGCTCCGGTCGGGCTGGGGCCAACGTCCTGACTTTC.

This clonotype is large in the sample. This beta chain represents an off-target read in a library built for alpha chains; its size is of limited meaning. In nucleotides, the CDR3 is TGTGCCACCAGTGACCCTGGTGGGGCGCAAAATGAGCAGTTCTTC. This translates into CATSDPGGAQNEQFF. The chain combines TRBV24-1 with TRBJ2-1, with D tentatively TRBD1 (5 bases). V lost 4 bases and J 7 bases, leaving 16 bases between the germline ends. Germline lookup yields CDR1 KGHDR and CDR2 SFDVKD. The CDR3 runs 15 residues.

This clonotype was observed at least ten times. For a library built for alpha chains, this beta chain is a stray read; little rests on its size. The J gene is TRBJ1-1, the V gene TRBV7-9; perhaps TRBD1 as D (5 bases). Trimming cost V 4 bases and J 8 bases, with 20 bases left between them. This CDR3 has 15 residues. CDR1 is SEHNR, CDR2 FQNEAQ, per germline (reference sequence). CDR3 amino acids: CASSSSFFRPGEAFF. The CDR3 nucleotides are TGTGCCAGCAGCTCATCTTTTTTTCGGCCAGGGGAAGCTTTCTTT.

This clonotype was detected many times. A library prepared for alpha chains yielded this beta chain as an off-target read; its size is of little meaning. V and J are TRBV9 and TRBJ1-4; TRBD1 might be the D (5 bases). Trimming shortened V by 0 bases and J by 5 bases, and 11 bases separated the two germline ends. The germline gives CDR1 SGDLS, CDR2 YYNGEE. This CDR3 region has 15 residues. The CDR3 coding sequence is TGTGCCAGCAGCGTAGGGGGACGCAGGAATGAAAAACTGTTTTTT. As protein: CASSVGGRRNEKLFF.

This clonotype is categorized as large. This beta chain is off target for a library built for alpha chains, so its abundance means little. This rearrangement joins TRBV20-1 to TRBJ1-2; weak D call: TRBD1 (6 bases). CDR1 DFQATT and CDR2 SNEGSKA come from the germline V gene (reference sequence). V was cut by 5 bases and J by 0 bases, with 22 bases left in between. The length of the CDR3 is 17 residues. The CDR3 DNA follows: TGCAGTGCTGGAACCGGGACACGGATTTCGTCTAACTATGGCTACACCTTC. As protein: CSAGTGTRISSNYGYTF.

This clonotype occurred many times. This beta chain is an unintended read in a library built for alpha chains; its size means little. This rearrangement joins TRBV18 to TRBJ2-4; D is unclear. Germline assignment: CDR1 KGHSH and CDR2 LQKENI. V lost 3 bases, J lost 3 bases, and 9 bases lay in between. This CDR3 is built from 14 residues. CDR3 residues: CASSPPLVKNIQYF. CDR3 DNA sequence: TGTGCCAGCTCACCCCCCCTAGTCAAAAACATTCAGTACTTC.

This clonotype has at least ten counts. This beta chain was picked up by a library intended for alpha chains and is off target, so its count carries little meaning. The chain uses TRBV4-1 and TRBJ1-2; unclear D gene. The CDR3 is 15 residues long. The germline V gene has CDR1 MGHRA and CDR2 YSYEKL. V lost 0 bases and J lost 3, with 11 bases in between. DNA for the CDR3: TGCGCCAGCAGCCAAGATTGGGCTAGGGACTATGGCTACACCTTC. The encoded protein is CASSQDWARDYGYTF.

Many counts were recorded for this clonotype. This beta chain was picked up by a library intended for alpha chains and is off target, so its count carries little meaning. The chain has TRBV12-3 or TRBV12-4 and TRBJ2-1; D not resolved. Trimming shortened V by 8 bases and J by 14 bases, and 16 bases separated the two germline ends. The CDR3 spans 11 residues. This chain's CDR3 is CASWGLPCEFF. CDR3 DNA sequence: TGTGCCAGCTGGGGTCTCCCCTGTGAGTTCTTC.

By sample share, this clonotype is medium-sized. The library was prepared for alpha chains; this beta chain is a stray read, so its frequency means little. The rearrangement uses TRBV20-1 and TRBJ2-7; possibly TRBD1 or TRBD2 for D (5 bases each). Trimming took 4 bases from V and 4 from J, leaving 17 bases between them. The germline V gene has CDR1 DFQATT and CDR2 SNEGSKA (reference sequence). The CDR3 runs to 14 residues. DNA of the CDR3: TGCAGTGCTAAGAGGGTCCCTGGGGGATACGAGCAGTACTTC. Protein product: CSAKRVPGGYEQYF.

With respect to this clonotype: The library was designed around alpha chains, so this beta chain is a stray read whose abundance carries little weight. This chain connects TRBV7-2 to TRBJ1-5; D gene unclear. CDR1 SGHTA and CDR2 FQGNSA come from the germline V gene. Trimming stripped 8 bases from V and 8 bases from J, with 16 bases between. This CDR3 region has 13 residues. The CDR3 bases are TGTGCCAGCGGAGGGTCTGGGAGTAAGCCCCAGCATTTT. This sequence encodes CASGGSGSKPQHF.

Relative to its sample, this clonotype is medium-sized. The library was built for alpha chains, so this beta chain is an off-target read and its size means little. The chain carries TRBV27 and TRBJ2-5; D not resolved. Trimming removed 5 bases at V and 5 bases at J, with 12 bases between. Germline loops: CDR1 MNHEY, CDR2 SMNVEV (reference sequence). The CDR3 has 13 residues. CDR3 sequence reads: CASSAQVRETQYF. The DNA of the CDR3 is TGTGCCAGCAGTGCTCAGGTACGGGAGACCCAGTACTTC.

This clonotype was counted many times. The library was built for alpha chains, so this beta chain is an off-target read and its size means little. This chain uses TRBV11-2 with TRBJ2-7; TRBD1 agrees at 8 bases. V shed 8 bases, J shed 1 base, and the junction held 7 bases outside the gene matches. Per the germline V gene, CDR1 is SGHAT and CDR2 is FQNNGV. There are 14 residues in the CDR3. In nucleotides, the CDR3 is TGTGCCAGCTCCTGGGACAGGAGTTCCTACGAGCAGTACTTC. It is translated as CASSWDRSSYEQYF.

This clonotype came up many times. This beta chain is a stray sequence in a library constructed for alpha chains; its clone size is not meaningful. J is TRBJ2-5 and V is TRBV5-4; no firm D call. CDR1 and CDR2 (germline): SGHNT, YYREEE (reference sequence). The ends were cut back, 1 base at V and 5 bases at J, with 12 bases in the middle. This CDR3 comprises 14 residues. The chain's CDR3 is CASSLTQTPETQYF. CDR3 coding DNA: TGTGCCAGCAGCTTGACACAGACCCCGGAGACCCAGTACTTC.

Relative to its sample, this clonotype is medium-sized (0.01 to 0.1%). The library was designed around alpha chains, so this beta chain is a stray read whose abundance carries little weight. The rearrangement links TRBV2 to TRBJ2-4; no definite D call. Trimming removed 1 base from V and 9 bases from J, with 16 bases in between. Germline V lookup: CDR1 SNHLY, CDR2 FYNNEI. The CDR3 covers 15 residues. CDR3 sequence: CASSEDSLGGLIQYF. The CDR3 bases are TGTGCCAGCAGTGAAGACAGCCTAGGTGGTCTCATTCAGTACTTC.